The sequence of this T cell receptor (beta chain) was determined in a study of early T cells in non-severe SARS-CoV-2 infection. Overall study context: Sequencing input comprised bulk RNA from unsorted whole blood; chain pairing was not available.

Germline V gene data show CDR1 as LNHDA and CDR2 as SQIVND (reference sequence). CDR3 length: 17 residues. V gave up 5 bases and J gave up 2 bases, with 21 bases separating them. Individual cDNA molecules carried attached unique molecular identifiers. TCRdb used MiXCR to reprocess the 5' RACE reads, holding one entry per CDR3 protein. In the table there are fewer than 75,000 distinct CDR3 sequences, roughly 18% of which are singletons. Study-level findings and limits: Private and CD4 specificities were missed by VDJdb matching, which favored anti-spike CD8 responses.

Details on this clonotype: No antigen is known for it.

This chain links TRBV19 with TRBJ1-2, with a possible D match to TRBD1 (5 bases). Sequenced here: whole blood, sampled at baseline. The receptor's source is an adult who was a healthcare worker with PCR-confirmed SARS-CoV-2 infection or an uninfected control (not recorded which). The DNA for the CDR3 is TGTGCCAGTAGTGTTCCATTCGTAGGACATCCAAACTATGGCTACACCTTC. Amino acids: CASSVPFVGHPNYGYTF.